This T cell receptor (beta chain) was documented in a study of multiple sclerosis patients with progressive multifocal leukoencephalopathy. Overall study findings and caveats: The findings' link to JC virus versus immunocompromise remained uncertain. PML-onset expanded TRB clones were detectable before and during natalizumab therapy.

Time point reported: approximately twelve months of natalizumab therapy. Every listed patient previously received interferon beta; all PML patients were women. With regard to this clone: Its antigen remains unknown.

Profiling relied on immunoSEQ multiplex PCR, and the TCRdb table lists in-frame clones only, not all of them. The sample has roughly 29,000 clones; roughly 89% are singletons. The germline V and J ends were trimmed by 6 bases and 2 bases, with 14 bases remaining between them. Germline V gene lookup returns CDR1 SGHTA and CDR2 FQGNSA. The CDR3 sequence is 14 residues long. The sequence derives from a human donor with multiple sclerosis. The chain uses TRBV7-2 and TRBJ2-7; tentatively, D is TRBD2 (6 bases). Sequenced here: PBMCs, sampled from a patient treated with natalizumab. DNA for the CDR3: TGTGCCAGCAGGGGACGGGACTCCCCCTACGAGCAGTACTTC. Translating it yields CASRGRDSPYEQYF.